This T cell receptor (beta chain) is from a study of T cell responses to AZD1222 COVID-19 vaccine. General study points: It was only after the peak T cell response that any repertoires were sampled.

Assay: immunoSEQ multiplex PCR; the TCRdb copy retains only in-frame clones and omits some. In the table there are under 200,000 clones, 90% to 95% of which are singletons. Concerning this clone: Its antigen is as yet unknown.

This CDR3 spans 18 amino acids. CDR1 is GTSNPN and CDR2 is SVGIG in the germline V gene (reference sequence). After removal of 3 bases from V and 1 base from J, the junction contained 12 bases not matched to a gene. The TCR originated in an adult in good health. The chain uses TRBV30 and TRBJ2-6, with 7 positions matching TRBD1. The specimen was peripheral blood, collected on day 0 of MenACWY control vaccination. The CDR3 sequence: CAWRDPGQIGSGANVLTF. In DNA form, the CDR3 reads TGTGCCTGGAGGGATCCGGGACAGATAGGTTCTGGGGCCAACGTCCTGACTTTC.